One sample yielded the 25 T cell receptor beta chains listed below, sequenced in a study of vaccination effects on CD4 cells after COVID-19. Isolation of CD4+ T cells took place after approximately 10 days of culture. Their specific antigens are unknown. Some clones are missing from TCRdb's copy, which holds only in-frame ones; the method was immunoSEQ multiplex PCR. The sample includes 50,000 to 75,000 clones, roughly 80% of them seen just once. This material consisted of CD4+ T cells from PBMCs cultured without peptide, taken before COVID-19 vaccination. These receptors came from a human donor who received a COVID-19 vaccine.

V is TRBV7-6 and J is TRBJ2-5; tentatively, D is TRBD1 (5 bases). CDR1 is SGHVS and CDR2 is FNYEAQ in the germline V gene. Trimming cost V 1 base and J 3 bases, with 12 bases left between them. This CDR3 has 15 residues. CDR3 protein: CASSLDPGREETQYF. Written as DNA, the CDR3 is TGTGCCAGCAGCTTAGATCCTGGCAGGGAAGAGACCCAGTACTTC.

This clone has only a few counts. J is TRBJ1-2 and V is TRBV9, with unresolved D. V shed 6 bases and J shed 4 bases, with 16 bases lying between them. Germline CDR1 is SGDLS and CDR2 is YYNGEE. This CDR3 contains 14 residues. CDR3 nucleotide sequence: TGTGCCAGCACCCCGTCTGAAGGCCTCTATGGCTACACCTTC. It is translated as CASTPSEGLYGYTF.

The V call is TRBV3-1 (or the pseudogene TRBV3-2), the J call TRBJ1-3; a weak D match, TRBD1 (6 bases). The CDR3 sequence is 14 residues long. Germline CDR1 LGHDT, CDR2 YNNKEL (reference sequence). V lost 6 bases to trimming and J lost 5 bases, with 14 bases between them. CDR3 DNA sequence: TGTGCCAGCAGTCCTGGACAGAGCAGAAACACCATATATTTT. Protein product: CASSPGQSRNTIYF.

This rearrangement joins TRBV7-8 to TRBJ1-6; possible D gene TRBD1, 5 bases. The germline V gene has CDR1 SGHVS and CDR2 FQNEAQ. There are 14 residues in the CDR3. V gave up 2 bases and J gave up 6 bases, with 8 bases separating them. CDR3 in amino acids: CASSLQGFNSPLHF. In DNA form, the CDR3 reads TGTGCCAGCAGCTTACAGGGTTTTAATTCACCCCTCCACTTT.

This clone was found a few times. The V and J genes are TRBV9 and TRBJ2-1, with 9 positions matching TRBD2. Germline CDR1 reads SGDLS; CDR2 reads YYNGEE. J gave up 3 bases and V 0 bases, and 1 base lay outside the gene matches. The CDR3 has 15 amino acids. As DNA, the CDR3 is TGTGCCAGCAGCGTAGATAGCGGGAGCTACAATGAGCAGTTCTTC. Amino acid sequence: CASSVDSGSYNEQFF.

The gene calls are TRBV27 and TRBJ1-1, with D uncertain. This CDR3 is built from 16 residues. V dropped 6 bases and J dropped 1 base, with 18 bases sitting between them. Germline V lookup: CDR1 MNHEY, CDR2 SMNVEV (reference sequence). CDR3 DNA: TGTGCCAGCAGCAGTTTCTTCGGAGGCAGGAACACTGAAGCTTTCTTT. Protein: CASSSFFGGRNTEAFF.

In regard to this clone: The same CDR3 is also encoded by other DNA sequences in this sample. The gene calls are TRBV30 and TRBJ2-5, with D unclear. Trimming cost V 0 bases and J 5 bases, with 4 bases left between them. CDR3 length: 11 residues. Germline CDR1 GTSNPN, CDR2 SVGIG (reference sequence). In nucleotides, the CDR3 is TGTGCCTGGAGTGTACTGGAGACCCAGTACTTC. Protein: CAWSVLETQYF.

The gene calls are TRBV7-2 and TRBJ1-2; D is unresolved. This CDR3 is 15 amino acids long. The V end lost 0 bases, the J end lost 2 bases, and 10 bases lay between the germline ends. Germline loops: CDR1 SGHTA, CDR2 FQGNSA. CDR3 sequence (DNA): TGTGCCAGCAGCTTAGCGGTGGCCCTAAACTATGGCTACACCTTC. Protein sequence: CASSLAVALNYGYTF.

The CDR3 reads CASALRGTGEQYV. CDR3 nucleotide sequence: TGTGCCAGCGCTCTGCGGGGGACGGGGGAGCAGTACGTC. This chain uses TRBV11-1 with TRBJ2-7; 7 bases match TRBD2. The germline V gene encodes CDR1 SGHAT and CDR2 FQDESV (reference sequence). CDR3 length: 13 amino acids. Trimming took 8 bases from V and 7 from J; bases not matched to a gene: 11.

The chain is built from TRBV5-1 and TRBJ2-3; 10 positions agree with TRBD2. The V gene end was trimmed by 4 bases and the J gene end by 1 base; junction bases not matched to a gene: 6. The CDR3 has 16 amino acids. Germline V gene lookup returns CDR1 SGHRS and CDR2 YFSETQ. Written as DNA, the CDR3 is TGCGCCAGCAGCCAACCAAGCGGGGGGGGCACAGATACGCAGTATTTT. Translated, it gives CASSQPSGGGTDTQYF.

This clone turned up a few times. This sequence joins TRBV3-1 (or the pseudogene TRBV3-2) and TRBJ1-5; the D gene is possibly TRBD1 (6 bases). CDR3 length: 16 amino acids. Trimming stripped 1 base from V and 0 bases from J, with 10 bases between. Germline loops: CDR1 LGHDT, CDR2 YNNKEL (reference sequence). For the CDR3, the DNA is TGTGCCAGCAGCCAAGGAGGGGGGTATAGCAATCAGCCCCAGCATTTT. Protein: CASSQGGGYSNQPQHF.

This chain links TRBV5-1 with TRBJ2-7; D tentatively fits TRBD1 or TRBD2 (5 bases each). Trimming stripped 4 bases from V and 3 bases from J, with 17 bases between. Germline V lookup: CDR1 SGHRS, CDR2 YFSETQ. The CDR3 spans 15 residues. CDR3 bases: TGCGCCAGCAGCCTCGGGACGGACCCCTTCTACGAGCAGTACGTC. Translation: CASSLGTDPFYEQYV.

The gene calls are TRBV5-5 and TRBJ2-7; TRBD1 agrees at 8 bases. Germline CDR1 SGHKS, CDR2 YYEKEE (reference sequence). With V trimmed by 4 bases and J by 3 bases, 9 bases remained unmatched. This CDR3 is built from 15 residues. The CDR3 sequence: CASSPGVGQGYEQYV. The CDR3 DNA reads TGTGCCAGCAGCCCGGGGGTCGGACAGGGCTACGAGCAGTACGTC.

The chain has TRBV5-5 and TRBJ1-5; TRBD1 matches at 10 bases. This CDR3 spans 16 amino acids. Germline V CDR1 and CDR2: SGHKS, YYEKEE (reference sequence). Losses at the gene ends were 4 bases for V and 4 bases for J; bases not matched to a gene: 8. This CDR3 reads CASSGTRTGGNQPQHF. The CDR3 nucleotides are TGTGCCAGCAGCGGAACCAGGACAGGGGGTAATCAGCCCCAGCATTTT.

V and J are TRBV28 and TRBJ2-7, with D perhaps TRBD1 or TRBD2 (5 bases each). Trimming took off 5 bases at V and 6 bases at J, with 17 bases between the two ends. The CDR3 sequence is 14 residues long. Germline loops: CDR1 MDHEN, CDR2 SYDVKM. The CDR3 DNA is TGTGCCAGCAGTGAATCATCGGGACGCCGCGAGCAGTACGTC. Translating gives CASSESSGRREQYV.

This sequence joins TRBV5-1 and TRBJ2-5, with 10 bases matching TRBD2. The V and J ends lost 0 bases and 1 base, in that order; junction bases with no gene match: 9. Germline-derived CDR1 and CDR2 are SGHRS and YFSETQ. The length of the CDR3 is 18 residues. CDR3 sequence: CASSLVRLSGGFQETQYF. The CDR3 bases are TGCGCCAGCAGCTTGGTGCGTCTTAGCGGGGGGTTCCAAGAGACCCAGTACTTC.

J is TRBJ2-6 and V is TRBV6-6; D is unclear. The CDR3 spans 16 residues. The ends were cut back, 5 bases at V and 5 bases at J, with 16 bases in the middle. CDR1 MNHNY and CDR2 SVGAGI come from the germline V gene (reference sequence). Here the CDR3 DNA reads TGTGCCAGCAGTGCGACGGACCGCCTTAGGGCCAACGTCCTGACTTTC. Translated, it gives CASSATDRLRANVLTF.

The V and J genes are TRBV24-1 and TRBJ2-5; 8 nucleotides match TRBD1. The ends lost 4 bases at V and 5 bases at J; junction bases unmatched: 5. CDR3 size: 14 residues. In germline, CDR1 is KGHDR, CDR2 SFDVKD. As DNA, the CDR3 is TGTGCCACCAGTGACCGGACAGGGTACGAGACCCAGTACTTC. Translated: CATSDRTGYETQYF.

The V gene is TRBV6-5, the J gene TRBJ2-3, with TRBD2 matching 7 bases. Losses at the gene ends were 6 bases for V and 1 base for J; bases not matched to a gene: 4. The CDR3 spans 14 residues. Germline CDR1 and CDR2: MNHEY and SVGAGI. CDR3 amino acids: CASSRGGGTDTQYF. DNA of the CDR3: TGTGCCAGCAGCCGTGGGGGGGGCACAGATACGCAGTATTTT.

This chain joins TRBV19 and TRBJ1-6; TRBD1 might be the D (6 bases). The CDR3 length is 14 residues. Germline V gene sequence: CDR1 LNHDA, CDR2 SQIVND (reference sequence). V was shortened by 5 bases and J by 7 bases, with 12 bases between the two germline ends. The CDR3, as DNA: TGTGCCAGTAGTGTGAGGGGGTCGAATTCACCCCTCCACTTT. Amino acids: CASSVRGSNSPLHF.

The rearrangement uses TRBV3-1 (or the pseudogene TRBV3-2) and TRBJ2-4; D not certain. Between the trimmed V and J ends, which lost 4 bases and 0 bases, there was a span of 13 bases. Germline assignment: CDR1 LGHDT and CDR2 YNNKEL (reference sequence). The CDR3 runs 16 residues. The CDR3 is CASSRLSSGAKNIQYF. For the CDR3, the DNA is TGTGCCAGCAGCCGCCTGTCCTCCGGAGCCAAAAACATTCAGTACTTC.

The chain has TRBV7-2 and TRBJ1-1; D unclear. Deletions cut 5 bases from V and 2 bases from J, with 12 bases between. The CDR3 is 14 residues long. CDR1 is SGHTA and CDR2 is FQGNSA in the germline V gene. CDR3 protein: CASSPMTSNTEAFF. CDR3 bases: TGTGCCAGCAGCCCAATGACATCTAACACTGAAGCTTTCTTT.

This chain links TRBV19 with TRBJ2-1; the match to TRBD2 covers 8 bases. The CDR3 consists of 14 residues. V dropped 9 bases and J dropped 6; count of bases not matched to a gene: 10. Looked up from germline, CDR1 is LNHDA and CDR2 is SQIVND (reference sequence). CDR3 DNA: TGTGCCAGCCACCGGGGGGGCCACCGCAATGAGCAGTTCTTC. It yields the protein CASHRGGHRNEQFF.

The chain combines TRBV6-5 with TRBJ1-1; D call uncertain. Trimming stripped 0 bases from V and 5 bases from J, with 13 bases between. The CDR3 totals 15 residues. Germline V lookup: CDR1 MNHEY, CDR2 SVGAGI. The CDR3 region is CASSYSMSVWTEAFF. Here the CDR3 DNA reads TGTGCCAGCAGTTACTCGATGTCGGTGTGGACTGAAGCTTTCTTT.

V usage is TRBV6-6 and J usage is TRBJ1-1; TRBD1 might be the D (5 bases). The CDR3 contains 13 residues. From germline, CDR1 is MNHNY and CDR2 SVGAGI (reference sequence). Trimming stripped 2 bases from V and 7 bases from J, with 11 bases between. CDR3 sequence reads: CASSYAGHIEAFF. CDR3 coding DNA: TGTGCCAGCAGTTACGCCGGACATATTGAAGCTTTCTTT.